One sample yielded the 8 T cell receptor beta chains listed below, sequenced in a study of regulatory T cells in long-lasting Graves disease. Described time point: newly diagnosed GD, antithyroid drugs for less than 3 months. From PBMCs, RNA was extracted and then used to make the TCR library. Arm-PCR of CDR3 regions and iRepertoire HTBI primers were the basis on which TCR beta libraries were built. TCRdb reanalysed the multiplex PCR reads using MiXCR and keeps one entry per CDR3 protein. This sample has about 430,000 distinct CDR3 sequences, with around 16% found just once. This same sample was also part of a study on T cells in Graves' hyperthyroidism and ophthalmopathy.

The sample consisted of peripheral blood mononuclear cells (PBMCs), taken at new diagnosis, from a patient treated with antithyroid drugs. These receptors all come from a woman in her thirties or forties with Graves disease.

V gene TRBV18 combines with J gene TRBJ2-5, with a tentative D call TRBD2 (5 bases). V was shortened by 1 base and J by 4 bases, with 13 bases between the two germline ends. This CDR3 contains 15 residues. The germline CDR1 and CDR2 sequences are KGHSH and LQKENI. The CDR3 nucleotides read TGTGCCAGCTCACCACAGGCAAGGAGCGGAGAGACCCAGTACTTC. Translated, it gives CASSPQARSGETQYF.

This clonotype showed up many times. As DNA, the CDR3 is TGTGCCAGCAGACCGACAGGGAAGGCCTACAATGAGCAGTTCTTC. Translating it yields CASRPTGKAYNEQFF. This sequence joins TRBV11-2 and TRBJ2-1; 7 bases map to TRBD1. CDR1 SGHAT and CDR2 FQNNGV come from the germline V gene. V lost 6 bases to trimming and J lost 2 bases; unmatched junction nucleotides: 7. The CDR3 has 15 amino acids.

In its sample, this clonotype was seen many times. The gene calls are TRBV7-2 and TRBJ2-3; D is perhaps TRBD1 or TRBD2 (5 bases each). V lost 4 bases, J lost 1 base, and 9 bases lay in between. The CDR3 is made up of 14 amino acids. Germline V CDR1 and CDR2: SGHTA, FQGNSA. In DNA form, the CDR3 reads TGTGCCAGCAGCTCGAGGGACGGCACAGATACGCAGTATTTT. Protein product: CASSSRDGTDTQYF.

V and J are TRBV11-2 and TRBJ2-1; perhaps TRBD1 as D (7 bases). The CDR3 totals 14 residues. Germline V gives CDR1 SGHAT, CDR2 FQNNGV. Trimming took 7 bases from V and 8 from J, leaving 18 bases between them. The CDR3 region is CASTLQGDWDEQFF. The DNA for the CDR3 is TGTGCCAGCACCCTTCAGGGGGACTGGGATGAGCAGTTCTTC. Drawing the rest from reference TRBV11-2 and TRBJ2-1, the complete variable domain is EAGVAQSPRYKIIEKRQSVAFWCNPISGHATLYWYQQILGQGPKLLIQFQNNGVVDDSQLPKDRFSAERLKGVDSTLKIQPAKLEDSAVYLCASTLQGDWDEQFFGPGTRLTVL.

This clonotype showed up many times. J is TRBJ1-2 and V is TRBV28; 11 nucleotides match TRBD1. J was trimmed by 8 bases and V by 6 bases; bases with no gene match: 8. Germline CDR1 is MDHEN and CDR2 is SYDVKM. CDR3 length: 14 amino acids. The CDR3 protein is CASRPGQGVEGYTF. In nucleotides, the CDR3 is TGTGCCAGCAGACCGGGACAGGGGGTAGAGGGCTACACCTTC.

The table lists this clonotype with many counts. The chain employs TRBV12-3 or TRBV12-4 and TRBJ1-1; tentative D call: TRBD1 (5 bases). The CDR3 contains 13 residues. The V end lost 5 bases, the J end lost 1 base, and 8 bases lay between the germline ends. The CDR3: CASSEQENTEAFF. The DNA for the CDR3 is TGTGCCAGCAGTGAACAGGAGAACACTGAAGCTTTCTTT.

This clonotype was detected many times. This chain joins TRBV10-3 and TRBJ2-7; D may be TRBD2 (7 bases). The CDR3 extends over 14 amino acids. V was pared by 3 bases and J by 5 bases, with 14 bases between. The germline gives CDR1 ENHRY, CDR2 SYGVKD. CDR3 protein: CAISDRGGGDEQYF. CDR3 coding DNA: TGTGCCATCAGTGATAGGGGGGGGGGGGACGAGCAGTACTTC.

Note on this clonotype: A much larger clone is a single base away; this may be a read error. V is TRBV27 and J is TRBJ1-1, with 10 nucleotides matching TRBD1. Germline V CDR1 and CDR2: MNHEY, SMNVEV (reference sequence). This CDR3 has 14 amino acids. The CDR3 sequence is CASSPGQGYTEALF. In DNA, the CDR3 is TGTGCCAGCAGTCCGGGACAGGGGTACACTGAAGCTCTCTTT.